This T cell receptor (beta chain) was found in a study of cytomegalovirus exposure and HLA in healthy donors. Study results and limitations: The classifier, whose performance was assessed in both the original and validation cohorts, reportedly diagnosed cytomegalovirus status with high specificity and sensitivity. The study found most TCR sequences rare, yet found some public TCRs in many donors. A subsequent analysis found that TCR clusters from the first cohort also tended to co-occur in the 120 or so validation repertoires, with 90% to 95% of cluster scores above 0.

Repertoires were generated with immunoSEQ multiplex PCR, while TCRdb's copy carries only in-frame clones and drops some. Of about 150,000 clones listed, about nine tenths were seen once; the top ten hold 3.5% to 5.5%. The germline V and J ends were trimmed by 4 bases and 2 bases, with 12 bases remaining between them. The germline V gene has CDR1 MNHNS and CDR2 SASEGT. The CDR3 is made up of 14 amino acids. About this clone itself: Its antigen is not known.

The TCR comes from a man aged 18 to 29 in good health and CMV-seropositive. Sequencing was performed on PBMCs. The chain links TRBV6-1 to TRBJ2-7, with D possibly being TRBD2 (6 bases). The CDR3 sequence is CASSVLEGPYEQYF. The DNA for the CDR3 is TGTGCCAGCAGTGTGCTGGAGGGACCCTACGAGCAGTACTTC.